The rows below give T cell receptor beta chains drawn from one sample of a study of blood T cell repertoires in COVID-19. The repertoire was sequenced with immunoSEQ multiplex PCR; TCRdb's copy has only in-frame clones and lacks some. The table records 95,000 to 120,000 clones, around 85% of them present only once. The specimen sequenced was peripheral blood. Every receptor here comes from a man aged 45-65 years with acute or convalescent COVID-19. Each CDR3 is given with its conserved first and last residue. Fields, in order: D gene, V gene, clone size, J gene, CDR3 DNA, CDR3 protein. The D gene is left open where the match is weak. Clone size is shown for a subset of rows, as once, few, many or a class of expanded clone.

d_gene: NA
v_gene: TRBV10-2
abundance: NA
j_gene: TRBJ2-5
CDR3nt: TGCGCCAGCAGTAGAAGGAGGGAGCAAGAGACCCAGTACTTC
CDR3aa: CASSRRREQETQYF

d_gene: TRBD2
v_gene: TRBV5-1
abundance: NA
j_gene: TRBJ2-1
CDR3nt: TGCGCCAGCAGCCCGGGGGGTAGCTCCTACAATGAGCAGTTCTTC
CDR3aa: CASSPGGSSYNEQFF

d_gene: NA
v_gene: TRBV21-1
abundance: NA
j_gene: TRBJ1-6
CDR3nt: TGTGCCAGCAGCAAAGTAATTGGGCTCCCCTATAATTCACCCCTCCACTTT
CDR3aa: CASSKVIGLPYNSPLHF

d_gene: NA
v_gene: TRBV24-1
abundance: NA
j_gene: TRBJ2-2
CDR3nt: TGTGCCACCGGGCGACGGAACACCGGGGAGCTGTTTTTT
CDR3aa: CATGRRNTGELFF

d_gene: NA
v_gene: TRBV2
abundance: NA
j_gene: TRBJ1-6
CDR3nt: TGTGCCACGACCCCGGACAAGGCTTCACCCCTCCACTTT
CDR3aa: CATTPDKASPLHF

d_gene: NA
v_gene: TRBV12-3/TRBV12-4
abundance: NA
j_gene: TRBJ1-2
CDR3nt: TGTGCCAGCAGTCGGCAGGCGTATGGCTACACCTTC
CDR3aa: CASSRQAYGYTF

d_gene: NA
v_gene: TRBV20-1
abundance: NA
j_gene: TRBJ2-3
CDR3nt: TGCAGTGCTAGAACTAGCGATACGCAGTATTTT
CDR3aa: CSARTSDTQYF

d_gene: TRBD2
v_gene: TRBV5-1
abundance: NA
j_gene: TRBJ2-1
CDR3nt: TGCGCCAGCAGCTCTGGACTAGCGGGGGGCGGTGAGCAGTTCTTC
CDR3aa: CASSSGLAGGGEQFF

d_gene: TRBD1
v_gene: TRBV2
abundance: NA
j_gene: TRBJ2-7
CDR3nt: TGTGCCAGCAGGACCCCCGACAGGGGGGGTCACTACGAGCAGTACTTC
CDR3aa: CASRTPDRGGHYEQYF

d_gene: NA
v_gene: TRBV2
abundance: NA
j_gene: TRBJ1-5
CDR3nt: TGTGCCAGCAGTGAACCTACCGGCGGCGGTCAGCCCCAGCATTTT
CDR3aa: CASSEPTGGGQPQHF

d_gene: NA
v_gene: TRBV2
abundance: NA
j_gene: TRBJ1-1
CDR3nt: TGTGCCAGCAGTGATCGGCGGGAAAACACTGAAGCTTTCTTT
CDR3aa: CASSDRRENTEAFF

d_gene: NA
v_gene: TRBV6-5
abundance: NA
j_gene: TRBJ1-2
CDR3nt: TGTGCCAGCAGTTACATGTCAGACTATGGCTACACCTTC
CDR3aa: CASSYMSDYGYTF

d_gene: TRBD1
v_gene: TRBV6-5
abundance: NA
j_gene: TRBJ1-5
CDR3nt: TGTGCCAGCAGTCAGGGGGTCGGAAATCAGCCCCAGCATTTT
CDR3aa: CASSQGVGNQPQHF

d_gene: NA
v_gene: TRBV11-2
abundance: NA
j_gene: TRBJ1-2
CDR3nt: TGTGCCAGCAGCCCGGACAGTTTTTATGGCTACACCTTC
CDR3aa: CASSPDSFYGYTF

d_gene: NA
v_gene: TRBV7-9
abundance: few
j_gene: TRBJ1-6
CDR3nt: TGTGCCAGCAGCTTCGGCAGGGATAATTCACCCCTCCACTTT
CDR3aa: CASSFGRDNSPLHF

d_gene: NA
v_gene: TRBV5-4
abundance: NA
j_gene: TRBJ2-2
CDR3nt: TGTGCCAGCAGCTTGGCAGGGACCGGGGAGCTGTTTTTT
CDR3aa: CASSLAGTGELFF

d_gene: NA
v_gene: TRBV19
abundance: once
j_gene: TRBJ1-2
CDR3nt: TGTGCCAGTGGGGACACTGCTAACTATGGCTACACCTTC
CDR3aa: CASGDTANYGYTF

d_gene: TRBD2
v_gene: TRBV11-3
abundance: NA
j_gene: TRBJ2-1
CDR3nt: TGTGCCAGCAACTTTAGCGGGGGGCGCTCCTACAATGAGCAGTTCTTC
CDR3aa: CASNFSGGRSYNEQFF

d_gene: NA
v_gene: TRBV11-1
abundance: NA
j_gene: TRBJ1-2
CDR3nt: TGTGCCAGCAGCTTAGCCCCCGGGTCCTATGGCTACACCTTC
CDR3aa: CASSLAPGSYGYTF

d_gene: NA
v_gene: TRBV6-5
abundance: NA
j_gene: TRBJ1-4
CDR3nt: TGTGCCAGCAGTATGTCGGGGGGCGGGAATGAAAAACTGTTTTTT
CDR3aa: CASSMSGGGNEKLFF

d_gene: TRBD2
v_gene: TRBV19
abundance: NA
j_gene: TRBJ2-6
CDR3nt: TGTGTCAGTAGTATGTGGGGACTAGCGGGTTCTGGGGCCAACGTCCTGACTTTC
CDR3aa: CVSSMWGLAGSGANVLTF

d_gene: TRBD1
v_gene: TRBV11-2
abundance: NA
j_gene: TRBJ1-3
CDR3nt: TGTGCCAGCAGCGACAGGGCTTCTGGAAACACCATATATTTT
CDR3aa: CASSDRASGNTIYF

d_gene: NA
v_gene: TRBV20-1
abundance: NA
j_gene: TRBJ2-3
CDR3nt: TGCAGTGCTAGTCTTAATCCATGGGAGGTCACAGATACGCAGTATTTT
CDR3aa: CSASLNPWEVTDTQYF

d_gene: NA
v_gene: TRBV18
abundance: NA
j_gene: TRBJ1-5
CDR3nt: TGTGCCAGCTCACCAGGGGCTGATCAGCCCCAGCATTTT
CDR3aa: CASSPGADQPQHF

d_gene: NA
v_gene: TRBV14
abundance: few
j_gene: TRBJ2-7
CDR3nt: TGTGCCAGCAGCTCACTAGGGAGCTCCTACGAGCAGTACTTC
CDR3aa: CASSSLGSSYEQYF

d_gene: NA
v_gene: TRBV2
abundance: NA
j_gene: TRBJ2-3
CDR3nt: TGTGCCAGCACCCTGGCGACGGGGGGCACAGATACGCAGTATTTT
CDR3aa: CASTLATGGTDTQYF

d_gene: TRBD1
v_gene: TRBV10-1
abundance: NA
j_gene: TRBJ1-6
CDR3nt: TGCGCCAGCAGTCGGGACAGGGTACATGGTCCCTATAATTCACCCCTCCACTTT
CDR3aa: CASSRDRVHGPYNSPLHF

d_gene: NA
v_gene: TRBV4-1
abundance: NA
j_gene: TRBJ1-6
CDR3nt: TGCGCCAGTAAAGCCAGGGTAAGGGATTCACCCCTCCACTTT
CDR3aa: CASKARVRDSPLHF

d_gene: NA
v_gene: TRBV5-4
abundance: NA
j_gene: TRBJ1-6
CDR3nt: TGTGCCAGCAGCGATACGACACGAGCCTCCTCCTATAATTCACCCCTCCACTTT
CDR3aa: CASSDTTRASSYNSPLHF

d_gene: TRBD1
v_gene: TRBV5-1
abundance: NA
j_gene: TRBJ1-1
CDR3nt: TGCGCCAGCAGCGAGGGACAGGATCAGAACACTGAAGCTTTCTTT
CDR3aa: CASSEGQDQNTEAFF

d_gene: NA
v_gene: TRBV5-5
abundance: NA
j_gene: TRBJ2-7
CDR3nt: TGTGCCAGCAGCCCGACCGGGTCCCACTACGAGCAGTACTTC
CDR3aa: CASSPTGSHYEQYF

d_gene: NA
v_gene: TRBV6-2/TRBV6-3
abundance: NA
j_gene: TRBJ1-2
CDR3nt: TGTGCCAGCAGTTACGCGGAAGGCTATGGCTACACCTTC
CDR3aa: CASSYAEGYGYTF

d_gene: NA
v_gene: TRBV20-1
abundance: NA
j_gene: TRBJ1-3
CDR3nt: TGCAGTGCTAGAGATCTGAACACCATATATTTT
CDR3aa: CSARDLNTIYF

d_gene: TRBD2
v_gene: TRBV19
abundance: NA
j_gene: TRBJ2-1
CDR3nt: TGTGCCAGTAGTATCATGCCGGGACTAGCGGGAGACAATGAGCAGTTCTTC
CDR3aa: CASSIMPGLAGDNEQFF

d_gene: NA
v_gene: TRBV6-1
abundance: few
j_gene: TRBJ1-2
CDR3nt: TGTGCCAGCAGTGAACAGGGCATCTATGGCTACACCTTC
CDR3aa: CASSEQGIYGYTF

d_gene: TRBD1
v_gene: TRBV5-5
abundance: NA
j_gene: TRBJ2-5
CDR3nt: TGTGCCAGCAGCTTTTCGCGGATTGACAGGGGGCCCCTCCAAGAGACCCAGTACTTC
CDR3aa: CASSFSRIDRGPLQETQYF

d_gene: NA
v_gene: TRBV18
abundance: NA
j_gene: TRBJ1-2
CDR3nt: TGTGCCAGCTCACCATCCTGGGAGGGAAACTATGGCTACACCTTC
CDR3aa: CASSPSWEGNYGYTF

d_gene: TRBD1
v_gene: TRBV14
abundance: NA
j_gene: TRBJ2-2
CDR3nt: TGTGCCAGCAGCCAATTGACAGGGGGAGTGAGGACCGGGGAGCTGTTTTTT
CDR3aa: CASSQLTGGVRTGELFF

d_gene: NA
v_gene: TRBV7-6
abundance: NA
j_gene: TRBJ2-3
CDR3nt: TGTGCCAGCAGCCCGGCTTCGGGGCGGGGTACAGATACGCAGTATTTT
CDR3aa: CASSPASGRGTDTQYF

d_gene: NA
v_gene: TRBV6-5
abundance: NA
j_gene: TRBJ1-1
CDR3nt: TGTGCCAGCATCTCAGTCGGGGGGGCTGGGGCTTTCTTT
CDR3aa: CASISVGGAGAFF

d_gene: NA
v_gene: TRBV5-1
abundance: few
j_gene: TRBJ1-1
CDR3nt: TGCGCCAGCAGCCGTTCCCAGGGGACCACTGAAGCTTTCTTT
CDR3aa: CASSRSQGTTEAFF

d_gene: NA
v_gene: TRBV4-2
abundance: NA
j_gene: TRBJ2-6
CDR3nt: TGTGCCAGCAGCCAAGCTCAGGGAACTGGGGCCAACGTCCTGACTTTC
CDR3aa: CASSQAQGTGANVLTF

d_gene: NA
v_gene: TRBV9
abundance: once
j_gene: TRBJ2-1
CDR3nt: TGTGCCAGCAGCCCCCGAGACCGAGGGAGCAATGAGCAGTTCTTC
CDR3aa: CASSPRDRGSNEQFF

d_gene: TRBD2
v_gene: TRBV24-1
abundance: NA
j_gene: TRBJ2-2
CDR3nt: TGTGCCACCAGTGATTTGCGGAGCGGGGGGACTAACACCGGGGAGCTGTTTTTT
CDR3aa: CATSDLRSGGTNTGELFF

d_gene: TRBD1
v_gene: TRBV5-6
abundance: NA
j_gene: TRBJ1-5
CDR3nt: TGTGCCAGCAGCTTGGGTACAGGGGGCCGGCATCAGCCCCAGCATTTT
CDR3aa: CASSLGTGGRHQPQHF

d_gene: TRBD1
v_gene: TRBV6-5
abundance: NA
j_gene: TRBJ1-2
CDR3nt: TGTGCCAGCCTTCGAGGTGGGACAGGGGTCTACACCTTC
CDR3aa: CASLRGGTGVYTF

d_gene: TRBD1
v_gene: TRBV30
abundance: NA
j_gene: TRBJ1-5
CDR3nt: TGTGCCTCCTCTTCACAGGGGAAACAGCCCCAGCATTTT
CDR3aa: CASSSQGKQPQHF

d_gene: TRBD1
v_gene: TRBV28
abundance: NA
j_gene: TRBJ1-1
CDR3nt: TGTGCCAGCACTTCATGGACAGGGGGCACTGAAGCTTTCTTT
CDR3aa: CASTSWTGGTEAFF

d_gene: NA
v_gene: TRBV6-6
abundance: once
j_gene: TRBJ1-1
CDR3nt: TGTGCCAGCAGTTACCCCGGGGGGAGTACTGAAGCTTTCTTT
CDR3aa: CASSYPGGSTEAFF

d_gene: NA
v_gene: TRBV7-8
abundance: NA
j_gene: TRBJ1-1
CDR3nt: TGTGCCAGCAGTTACGAGACAGACAACACTGAAGCTTTCTTT
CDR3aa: CASSYETDNTEAFF

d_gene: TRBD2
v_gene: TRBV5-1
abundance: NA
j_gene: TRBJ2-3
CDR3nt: TGCGCCAGCAGCTTGGCCGGGATACTAGCGGGAAGCACAGATACGCAGTATTTT
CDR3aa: CASSLAGILAGSTDTQYF

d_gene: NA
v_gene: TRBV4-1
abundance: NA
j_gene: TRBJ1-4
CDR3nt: TGCGCCAGCAGCCGAGGGCCCGCGAGGACAACTAATGAAAAACTGTTTTTT
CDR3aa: CASSRGPARTTNEKLFF

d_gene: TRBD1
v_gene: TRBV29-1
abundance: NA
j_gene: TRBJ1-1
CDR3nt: TGCAGCGCCGTGACAGGGGGCACTGAAGCTTTCTTT
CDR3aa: CSAVTGGTEAFF

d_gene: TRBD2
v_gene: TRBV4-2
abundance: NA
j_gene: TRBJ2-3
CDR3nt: TGTGCCAGCAGCGGACTTAGCGGGGGGGAAGATACGCAGTATTTT
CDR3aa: CASSGLSGGEDTQYF